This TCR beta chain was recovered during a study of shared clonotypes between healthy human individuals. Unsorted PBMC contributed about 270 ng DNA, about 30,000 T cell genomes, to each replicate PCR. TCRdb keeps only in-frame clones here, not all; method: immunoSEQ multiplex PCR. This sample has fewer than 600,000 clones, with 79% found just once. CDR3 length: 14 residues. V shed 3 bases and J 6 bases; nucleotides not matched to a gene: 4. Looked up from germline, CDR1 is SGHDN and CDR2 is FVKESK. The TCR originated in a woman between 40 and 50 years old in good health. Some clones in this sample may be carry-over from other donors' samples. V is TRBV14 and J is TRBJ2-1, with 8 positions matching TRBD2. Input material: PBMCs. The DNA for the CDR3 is TGTGCCAGCAGCCAGGTGACTAGCGCCAATGAGCAGTTCTTC. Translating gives CASSQVTSANEQFF.